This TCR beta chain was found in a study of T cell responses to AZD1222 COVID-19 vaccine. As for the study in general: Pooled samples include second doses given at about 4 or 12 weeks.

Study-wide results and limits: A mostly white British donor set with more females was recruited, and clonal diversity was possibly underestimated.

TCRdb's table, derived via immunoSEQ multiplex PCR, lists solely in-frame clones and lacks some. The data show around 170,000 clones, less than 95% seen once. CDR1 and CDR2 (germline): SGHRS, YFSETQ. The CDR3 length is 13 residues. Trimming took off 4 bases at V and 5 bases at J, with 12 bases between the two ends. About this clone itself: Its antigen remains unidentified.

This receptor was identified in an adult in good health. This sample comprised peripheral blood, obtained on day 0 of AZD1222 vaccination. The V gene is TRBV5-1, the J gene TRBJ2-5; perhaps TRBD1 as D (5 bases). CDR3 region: CASSPRAGETQYF. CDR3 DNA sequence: TGCGCCAGCAGCCCCAGGGCCGGGGAGACCCAGTACTTC.